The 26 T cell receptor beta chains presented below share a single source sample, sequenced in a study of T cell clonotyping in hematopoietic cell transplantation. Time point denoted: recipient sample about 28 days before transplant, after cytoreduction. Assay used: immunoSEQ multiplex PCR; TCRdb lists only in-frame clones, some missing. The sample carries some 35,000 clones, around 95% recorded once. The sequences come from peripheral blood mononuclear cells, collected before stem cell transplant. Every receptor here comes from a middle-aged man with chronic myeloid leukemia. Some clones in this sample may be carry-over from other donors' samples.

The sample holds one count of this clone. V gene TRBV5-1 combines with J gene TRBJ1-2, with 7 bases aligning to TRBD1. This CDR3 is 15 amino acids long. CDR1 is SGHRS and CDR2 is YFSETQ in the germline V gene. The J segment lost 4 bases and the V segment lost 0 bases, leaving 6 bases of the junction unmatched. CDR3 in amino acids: CASSLVAGGPYGYTF. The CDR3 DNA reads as TGCGCCAGCAGCTTGGTAGCAGGGGGTCCCTATGGCTACACCTTC.

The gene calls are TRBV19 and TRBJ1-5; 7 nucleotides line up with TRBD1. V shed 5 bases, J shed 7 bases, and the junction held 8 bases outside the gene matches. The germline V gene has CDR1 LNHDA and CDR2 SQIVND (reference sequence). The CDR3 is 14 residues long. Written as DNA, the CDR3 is TGTGCCAGTAGTCTGACAGGGTCGGCGCAGCCCCAGCATTTT. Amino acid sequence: CASSLTGSAQPQHF.

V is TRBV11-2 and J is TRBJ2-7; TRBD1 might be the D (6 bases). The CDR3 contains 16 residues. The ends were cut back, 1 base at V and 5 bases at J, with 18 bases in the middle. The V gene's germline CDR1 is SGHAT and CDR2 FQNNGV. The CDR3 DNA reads TGTGCCAGCAGCTTAGCTGCGGGCAGGGGTAACGACGAGCAGTACTTC. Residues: CASSLAAGRGNDEQYF.

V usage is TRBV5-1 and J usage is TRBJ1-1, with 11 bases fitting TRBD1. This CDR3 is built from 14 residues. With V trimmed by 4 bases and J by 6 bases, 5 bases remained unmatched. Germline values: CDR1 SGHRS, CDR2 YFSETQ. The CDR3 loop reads CASSLGQGAAEAFF. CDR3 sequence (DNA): TGCGCCAGCAGCCTAGGACAGGGGGCCGCTGAAGCTTTCTTT.

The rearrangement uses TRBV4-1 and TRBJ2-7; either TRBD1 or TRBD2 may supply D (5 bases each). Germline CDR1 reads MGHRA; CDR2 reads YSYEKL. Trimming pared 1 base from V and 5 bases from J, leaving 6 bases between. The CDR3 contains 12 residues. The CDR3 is CASSQGGDEQYF. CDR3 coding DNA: TGCGCCAGCAGCCAAGGAGGGGACGAGCAGTACTTC.

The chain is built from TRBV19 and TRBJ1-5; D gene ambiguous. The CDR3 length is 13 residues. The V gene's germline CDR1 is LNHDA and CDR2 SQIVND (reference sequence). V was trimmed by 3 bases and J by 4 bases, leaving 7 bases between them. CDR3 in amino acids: CASSISGNQPQHF. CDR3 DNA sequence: TGTGCCAGTAGTATCTCCGGAAATCAGCCCCAGCATTTT.

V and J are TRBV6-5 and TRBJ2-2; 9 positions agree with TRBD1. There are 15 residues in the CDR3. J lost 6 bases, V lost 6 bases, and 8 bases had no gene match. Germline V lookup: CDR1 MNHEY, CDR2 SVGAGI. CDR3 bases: TGTGCCAGCAGCCCGGACAGGGGAAGGCCCGGGGAGCTGTTTTTT. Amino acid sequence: CASSPDRGRPGELFF.

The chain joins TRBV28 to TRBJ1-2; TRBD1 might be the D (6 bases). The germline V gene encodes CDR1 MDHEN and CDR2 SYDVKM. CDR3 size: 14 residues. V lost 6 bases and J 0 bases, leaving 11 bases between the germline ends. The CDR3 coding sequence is TGTGCCAGCAGCCACCGGGGGCCTAACTATGGCTACACCTTC. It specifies CASSHRGPNYGYTF.

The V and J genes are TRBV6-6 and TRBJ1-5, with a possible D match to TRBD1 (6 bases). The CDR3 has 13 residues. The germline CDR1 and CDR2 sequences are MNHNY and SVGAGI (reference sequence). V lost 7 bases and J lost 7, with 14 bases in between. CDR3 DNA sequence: TGTGCCAGCACTGGAAGGGACAACCAGCCCCAGCATTTT. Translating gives CASTGRDNQPQHF.

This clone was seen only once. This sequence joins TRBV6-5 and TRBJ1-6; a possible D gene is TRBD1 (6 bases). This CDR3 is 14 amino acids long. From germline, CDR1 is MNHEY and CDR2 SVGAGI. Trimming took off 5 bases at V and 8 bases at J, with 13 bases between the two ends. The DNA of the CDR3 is TGTGCCAGCAGTGGCAACTACAGGGATTCACCCCTCCACTTT. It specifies CASSGNYRDSPLHF.

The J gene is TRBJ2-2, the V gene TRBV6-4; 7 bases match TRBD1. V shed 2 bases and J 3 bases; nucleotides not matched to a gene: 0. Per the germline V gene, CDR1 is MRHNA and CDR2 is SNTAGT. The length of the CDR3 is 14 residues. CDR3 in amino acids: CASSDGTDTGELFF. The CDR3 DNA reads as TGTGCCAGCAGTGACGGGACAGACACCGGGGAGCTGTTTTTT.

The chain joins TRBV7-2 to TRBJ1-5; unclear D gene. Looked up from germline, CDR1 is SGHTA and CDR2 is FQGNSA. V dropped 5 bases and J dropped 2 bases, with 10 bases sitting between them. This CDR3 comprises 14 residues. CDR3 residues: CASSPDGGNQPQHF. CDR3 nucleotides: TGTGCCAGCAGCCCGGACGGGGGCAATCAGCCCCAGCATTTT.

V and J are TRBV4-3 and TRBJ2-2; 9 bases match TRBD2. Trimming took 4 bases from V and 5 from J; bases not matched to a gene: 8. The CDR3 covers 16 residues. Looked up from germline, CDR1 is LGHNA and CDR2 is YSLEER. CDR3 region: CASSPRAGGETGELFF. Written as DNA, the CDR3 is TGCGCCAGCAGCCCCAGGGCGGGGGGGGAAACCGGGGAGCTGTTTTTT.

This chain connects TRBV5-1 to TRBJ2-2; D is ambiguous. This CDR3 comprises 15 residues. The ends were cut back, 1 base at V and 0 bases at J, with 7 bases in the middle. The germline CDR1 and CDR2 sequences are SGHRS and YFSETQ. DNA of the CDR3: TGCGCCAGCAGCTTGAACGTCCCGAACACCGGGGAGCTGTTTTTT. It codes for CASSLNVPNTGELFF.

The CDR3 nucleotides are TGCGCCAGCAGCCCCGGACAGGGTAGTGAAGCTTTCTTT. This sequence encodes CASSPGQGSEAFF. V usage is TRBV5-1 and J usage is TRBJ1-1, with 8 nucleotides matching TRBD1. V shed 4 bases, J shed 7 bases, and the junction held 6 bases outside the gene matches. Germline assignment: CDR1 SGHRS and CDR2 YFSETQ. This CDR3 contains 13 residues.

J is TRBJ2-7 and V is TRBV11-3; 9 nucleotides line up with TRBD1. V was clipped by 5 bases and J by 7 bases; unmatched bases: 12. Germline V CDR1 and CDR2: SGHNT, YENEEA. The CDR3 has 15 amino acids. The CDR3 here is CASSHRPGQGREQYF. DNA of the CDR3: TGTGCCAGCAGCCATAGACCGGGACAGGGTCGGGAGCAGTACTTC.

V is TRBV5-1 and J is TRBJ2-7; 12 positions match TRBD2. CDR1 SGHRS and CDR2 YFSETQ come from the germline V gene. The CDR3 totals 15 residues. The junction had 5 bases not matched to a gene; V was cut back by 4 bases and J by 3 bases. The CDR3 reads CASSPLTSGGYEQYF. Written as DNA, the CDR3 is TGCGCCAGCAGCCCGCTGACTAGCGGGGGCTACGAGCAGTACTTC.

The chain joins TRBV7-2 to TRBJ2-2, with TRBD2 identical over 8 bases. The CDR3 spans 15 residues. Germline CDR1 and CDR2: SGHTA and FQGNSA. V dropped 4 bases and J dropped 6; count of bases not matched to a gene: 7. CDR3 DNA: TGTGCCAGCAGCTATGGGACTAGTTTCCCCGGGGAGCTGTTTTTT. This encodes CASSYGTSFPGELFF.

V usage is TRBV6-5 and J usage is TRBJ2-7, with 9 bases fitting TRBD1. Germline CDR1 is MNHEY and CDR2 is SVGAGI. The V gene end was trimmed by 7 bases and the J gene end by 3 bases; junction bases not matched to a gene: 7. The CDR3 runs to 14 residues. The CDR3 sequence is CASTPPGQGYEQYF. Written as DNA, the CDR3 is TGTGCCAGCACCCCACCGGGACAGGGCTACGAGCAGTACTTC.

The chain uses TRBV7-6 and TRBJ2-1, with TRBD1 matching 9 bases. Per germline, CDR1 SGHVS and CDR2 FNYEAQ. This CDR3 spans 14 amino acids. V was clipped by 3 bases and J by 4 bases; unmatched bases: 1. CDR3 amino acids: CASSFGTGYNEQFF. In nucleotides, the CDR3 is TGTGCCAGCAGCTTTGGGACAGGGTACAATGAGCAGTTCTTC.

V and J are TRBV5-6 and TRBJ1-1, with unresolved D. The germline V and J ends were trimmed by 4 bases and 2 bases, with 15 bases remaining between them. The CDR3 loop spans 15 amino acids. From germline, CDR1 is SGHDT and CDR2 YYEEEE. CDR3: CASSLFGQLNTEAFF. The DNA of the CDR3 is TGTGCCAGCAGCCTCTTTGGGCAACTAAACACTGAAGCTTTCTTT.

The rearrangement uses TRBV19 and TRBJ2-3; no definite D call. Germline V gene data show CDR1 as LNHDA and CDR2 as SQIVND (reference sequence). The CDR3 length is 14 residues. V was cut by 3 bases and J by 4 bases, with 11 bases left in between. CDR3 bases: TGTGCCAGTAGTATTAGAAGTAGTGCAGATACGCAGTATTTT. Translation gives CASSIRSSADTQYF.

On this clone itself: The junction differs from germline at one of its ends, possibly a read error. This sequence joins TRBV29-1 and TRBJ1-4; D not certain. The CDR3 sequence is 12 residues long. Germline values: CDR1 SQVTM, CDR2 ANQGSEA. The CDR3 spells CSVEEAHGPRSF. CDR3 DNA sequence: TGCAGCGTTGAAGAAGCCCACGGACCCCGGTCCTTT.

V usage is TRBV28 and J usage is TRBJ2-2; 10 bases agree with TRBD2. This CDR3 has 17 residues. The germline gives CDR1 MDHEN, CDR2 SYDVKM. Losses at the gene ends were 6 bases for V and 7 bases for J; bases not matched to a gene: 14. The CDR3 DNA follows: TGTGCCAGCAGCCCCGGTGAGCGGGGGGGTAAGGGCGGGGAGCTGTTTTTT. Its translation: CASSPGERGGKGGELFF.

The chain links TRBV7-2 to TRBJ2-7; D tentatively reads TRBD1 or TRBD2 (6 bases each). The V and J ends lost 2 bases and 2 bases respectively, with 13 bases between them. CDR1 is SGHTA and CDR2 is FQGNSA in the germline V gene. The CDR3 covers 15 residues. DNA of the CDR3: TGTGCCAGCAGCTTAAGGCGGGACACCACCTACGAGCAGTACTTC. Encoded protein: CASSLRRDTTYEQYF.

The CDR3 coding sequence is TGCAGCGTTGCAGACAGGAGCGGGCTCCTGGCCGGGGAGCTGTTTTTT. This encodes CSVADRSGLLAGELFF. The V and J genes are TRBV29-1 and TRBJ2-2; D is tentatively TRBD1 or TRBD2 (6 bases each). The CDR3 has 16 residues. In germline, CDR1 is SQVTM, CDR2 ANQGSEA. The germline V and J ends were trimmed by 4 bases and 6 bases, with 21 bases remaining between them.